The rows below give T cell receptor beta chains drawn from one sample of a study of chemoradiotherapy in HPV16-positive cancers. TCRdb keeps only in-frame clones here, not all; method: immunoSEQ multiplex PCR. The sample yields approximately 14,000 clones, under 80% seen once. Sample acquisition took place from a patient who underwent chemoradiotherapy. The source of these receptors is a human donor with HPV-associated anogenital cancer. The CDR3 runs from the conserved cysteine through the conserved F or W. Fields, in order: clone size, D gene, V gene, J gene, CDR3 protein, CDR3 DNA. D genes are given only for firm matches. Where a row states a size, it is once, few, many or the class of an expanded clone; other rows omit it.

>.|TRBD1|TRBV7-9|TRBJ2-7
CASSLWGQPYEQYF
TGTGCCAGCAGCTTATGGGGACAGCCCTACGAGCAGTACTTC
>.|.|TRBV5-8|TRBJ2-7
CASSYRGAYEQYF
TGTGCCAGCAGCTACCGGGGTGCCTACGAGCAGTACTTC
>few|.|TRBV11-2|TRBJ1-2
CASSFEIRGDYGYTF
TGTGCCAGCAGCTTTGAGATACGAGGGGACTATGGCTACACCTTC
>.|.|TRBV5-1|TRBJ1-6
CASSLDRGNSPLHF
TGCGCCAGCAGCTTGGACCGGGGTAATTCACCCCTCCACTTT
>.|TRBD1|TRBV19|TRBJ1-5
CASSPGQGALSNQPQHF
TGTGCCAGTAGTCCGGGACAGGGGGCTCTTAGCAATCAGCCCCAGCATTTT
>once|.|TRBV6-5|TRBJ1-3
CASRPGRWTGNTIYF
TGTGCCAGCAGACCTGGACGGTGGACGGGAAACACCATATATTTT
>.|TRBD2|TRBV19|TRBJ2-5
CAFAGGPRETQYF
TGTGCCTTCGCGGGGGGGCCACGAGAGACCCAGTACTTC
>.|.|TRBV6-1|TRBJ1-1
CASTSGGTEAFF
TGTGCCAGCACCTCTGGGGGGACTGAAGCTTTCTTT
>few|TRBD1|TRBV28|TRBJ1-2
CASRATDRELYGYTF
TGTGCCAGCAGGGCGACCGACAGGGAGTTATATGGCTACACCTTC
>.|.|TRBV2|TRBJ2-3
CATGLGSGTDTQYF
TGTGCCACCGGTCTAGGATCAGGCACAGATACGCAGTATTTT
>.|.|TRBV5-1|TRBJ1-3
CASREVLGPRNTIYF
TGCGCCAGCAGGGAGGTTTTAGGTCCCCGAAACACCATATATTTT
>once|.|TRBV11-3|TRBJ1-3
CASSKTVLSGNTIYF
TGTGCCAGCAGCAAGACAGTCCTCTCTGGAAACACCATATATTTT
>.|.|TRBV4-3|TRBJ1-1
CASSLVGGTEAFF
TGCGCCAGCAGCCTAGTAGGGGGGACTGAAGCTTTCTTT
>.|.|TRBV30|TRBJ1-2
CAREGGGYTF
TGTGCCAGGGAAGGCGGAGGCTACACCTTC
>few|TRBD2|TRBV5-1|TRBJ2-3
CASSLTAGVDTDTQYF
TGCGCCAGCAGCTTGACGGCGGGGGTTGACACAGATACGCAGTATTTT
>.|TRBD2|TRBV7-3|TRBJ2-5
CASSPGTSETQYF
TGTGCCAGCAGCCCCGGGACTAGTGAGACCCAGTACTTC
>.|TRBD1|TRBV5-1|TRBJ2-5
CASSFLTGTEETQYF
TGCGCCAGCAGCTTCTTGACAGGGACCGAAGAGACCCAGTACTTC
>.|.|TRBV19|TRBJ1-1
CASTKGGGRTEAFF
TGTGCCAGTACCAAGGGAGGGGGTAGAACTGAAGCTTTCTTT
>.|TRBD1|TRBV5-5|TRBJ2-3
CASSFRQGGGTDTQYF
TGTGCCAGCAGCTTTAGACAGGGGGGGGGCACAGATACGCAGTATTTT
>.|.|TRBV25-1|TRBJ2-1
CASSETGISSYNEQFF
TGTGCCAGCAGTGAAACGGGGATCAGCTCCTACAATGAGCAGTTCTTC
>.|.|TRBV13|TRBJ2-2
CASSPTGGELFF
TGTGCCAGCAGCCCAACAGGTGGGGAGCTGTTTTTT
>few|TRBD1|TRBV11-2|TRBJ1-1
CASSLWIVRGLSVDTEAFF
TGTGCCAGCAGCTTATGGATTGTCAGGGGGTTGAGCGTGGACACTGAAGCTTTCTTT
>.|.|TRBV28|TRBJ2-1
CASSPSRAQVSYNEQFF
TGTGCCAGCAGCCCCAGCCGCGCGCAGGTCTCCTACAATGAGCAGTTCTTC
>.|.|TRBV5-6|TRBJ1-2
CASSLNLRYGYTF
TGTGCCAGCAGCTTAAATCTTCGCTATGGCTACACCTTC
>.|TRBD1|TRBV19|TRBJ1-5
CASSIPGTANNQPQHF
TGTGCCAGTAGTATTCCCGGGACAGCTAACAATCAGCCCCAGCATTTT
>.|.|TRBV13|TRBJ2-3
CASSPGGRWTDTQYF
TGTGCCAGCAGCCCGGGCGGGCGTTGGACAGATACGCAGTATTTT
>.|TRBD1|TRBV6-5|TRBJ1-2
CASSYGGTDYGYTF
TGTGCCAGCAGTTACGGAGGGACAGACTATGGCTACACCTTC
>few|.|TRBV6-5|TRBJ2-7
CASINSSYEQYF
TGTGCCAGCATTAACAGCTCCTACGAGCAGTACTTC
>.|.|TRBV6-6|TRBJ1-1
CASRRYPALTNTEAFF
TGTGCCAGCAGGAGGTACCCCGCGCTCACGAACACTGAAGCTTTCTTT
>.|.|TRBV7-8|TRBJ1-1
CASSTPGASSTAFF
TGTGCCAGCAGCACCCCTGGGGCGTCGAGTACAGCTTTCTTT